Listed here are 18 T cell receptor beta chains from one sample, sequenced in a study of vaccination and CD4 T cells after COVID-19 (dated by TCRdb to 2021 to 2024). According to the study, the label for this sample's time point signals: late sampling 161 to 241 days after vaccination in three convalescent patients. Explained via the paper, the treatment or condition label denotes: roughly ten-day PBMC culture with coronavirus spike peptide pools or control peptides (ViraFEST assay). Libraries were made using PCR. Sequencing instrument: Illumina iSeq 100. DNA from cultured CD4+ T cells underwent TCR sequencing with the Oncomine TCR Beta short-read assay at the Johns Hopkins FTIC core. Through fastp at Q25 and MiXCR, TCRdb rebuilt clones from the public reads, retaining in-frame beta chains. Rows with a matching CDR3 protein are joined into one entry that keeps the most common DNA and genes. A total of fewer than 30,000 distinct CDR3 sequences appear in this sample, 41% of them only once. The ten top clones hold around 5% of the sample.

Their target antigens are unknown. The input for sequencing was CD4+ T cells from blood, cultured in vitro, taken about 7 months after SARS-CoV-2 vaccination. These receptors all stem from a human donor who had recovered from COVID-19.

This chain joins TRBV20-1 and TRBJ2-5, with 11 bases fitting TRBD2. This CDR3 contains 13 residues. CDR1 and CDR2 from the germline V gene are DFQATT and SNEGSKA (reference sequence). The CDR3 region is CRPSGGPGETQYF. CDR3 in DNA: TGCAGACCTAGCGGGGGGCCGGGGGAGACCCAGTACTTC.

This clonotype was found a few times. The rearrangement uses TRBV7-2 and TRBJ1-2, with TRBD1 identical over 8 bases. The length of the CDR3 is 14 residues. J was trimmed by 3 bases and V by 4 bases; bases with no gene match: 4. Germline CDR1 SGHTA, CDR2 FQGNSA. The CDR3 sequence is CASSSGQGDYGYTF. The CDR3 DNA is TGTGCCAGCAGCTCTGGACAGGGCGACTATGGCTACACCTTC.

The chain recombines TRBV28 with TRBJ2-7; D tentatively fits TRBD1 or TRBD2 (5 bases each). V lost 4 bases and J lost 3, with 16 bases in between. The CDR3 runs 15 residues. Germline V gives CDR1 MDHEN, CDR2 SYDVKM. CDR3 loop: CASSSPGLVGYEQYF. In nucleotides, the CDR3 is TGTGCCAGCAGTTCCCCGGGGCTAGTAGGCTACGAGCAGTACTTC.

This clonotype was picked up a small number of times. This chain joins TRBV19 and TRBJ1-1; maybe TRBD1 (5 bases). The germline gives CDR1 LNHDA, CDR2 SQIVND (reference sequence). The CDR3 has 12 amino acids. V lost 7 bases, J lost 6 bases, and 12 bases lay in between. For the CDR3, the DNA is TGTGCCAGTAACGTGGGGGTGGCTGAAGCTTTCTTT. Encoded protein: CASNVGVAEAFF.

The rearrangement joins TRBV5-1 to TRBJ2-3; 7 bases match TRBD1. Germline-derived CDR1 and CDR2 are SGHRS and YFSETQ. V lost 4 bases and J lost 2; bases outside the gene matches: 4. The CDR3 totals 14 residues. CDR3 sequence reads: CASSQGTATDTQYF. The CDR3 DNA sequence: TGCGCCAGCAGCCAAGGGACAGCCACAGATACGCAGTATTTT.

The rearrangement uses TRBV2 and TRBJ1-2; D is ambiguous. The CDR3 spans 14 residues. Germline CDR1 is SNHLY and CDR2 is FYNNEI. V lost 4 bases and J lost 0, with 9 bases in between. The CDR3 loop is CASSVGGSNYGYTF. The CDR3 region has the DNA TGTGCCAGCAGTGTGGGCGGTTCTAACTATGGCTACACCTTC. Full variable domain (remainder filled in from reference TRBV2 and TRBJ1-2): EPEVTQTPSHQVTQMGQEVILRCVPISNHLYFYWYRQILGQKVEFLVSFYNNEISEKSEIFDDQFSVERPDGSNFTLKIRSTKLEDSAMYFCASSVGGSNYGYTFGSGTRLTVV.

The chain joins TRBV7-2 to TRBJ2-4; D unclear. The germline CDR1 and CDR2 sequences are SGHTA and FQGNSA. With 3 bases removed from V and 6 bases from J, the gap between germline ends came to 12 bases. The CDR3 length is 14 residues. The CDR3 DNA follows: TGTGCCAGCAGCTTGGTTCATCTGGGAAACATTCAGTACTTC. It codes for CASSLVHLGNIQYF.

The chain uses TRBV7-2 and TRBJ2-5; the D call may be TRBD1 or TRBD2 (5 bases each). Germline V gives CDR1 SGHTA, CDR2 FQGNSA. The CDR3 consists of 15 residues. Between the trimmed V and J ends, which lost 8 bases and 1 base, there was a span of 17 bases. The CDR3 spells CASWVRAGTQETQYF. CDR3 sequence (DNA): TGTGCCAGCTGGGTGCGGGCAGGGACCCAAGAGACCCAGTACTTC.

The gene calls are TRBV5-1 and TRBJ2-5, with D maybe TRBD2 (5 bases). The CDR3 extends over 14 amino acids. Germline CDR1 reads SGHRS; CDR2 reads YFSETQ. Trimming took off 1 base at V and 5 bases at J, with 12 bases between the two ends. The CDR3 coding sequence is TGCGCCAGCAGCTTGTCGCCTAGCAGGGAGACCCAGTACTTC. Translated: CASSLSPSRETQYF.

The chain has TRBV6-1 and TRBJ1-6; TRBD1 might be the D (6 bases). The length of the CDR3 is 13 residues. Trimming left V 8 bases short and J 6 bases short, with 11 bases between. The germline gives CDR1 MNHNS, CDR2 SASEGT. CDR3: CASEQGPNSPLHF. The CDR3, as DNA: TGTGCCAGCGAGCAGGGGCCTAATTCACCCCTCCACTTT.

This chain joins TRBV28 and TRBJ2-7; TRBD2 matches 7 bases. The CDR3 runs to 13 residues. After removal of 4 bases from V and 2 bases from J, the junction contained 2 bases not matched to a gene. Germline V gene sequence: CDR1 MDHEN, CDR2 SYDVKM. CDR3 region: CASSSGTTYEQYF. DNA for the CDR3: TGTGCCAGCAGTTCCGGGACTACCTACGAGCAGTACTTC.

DNA of the CDR3: TGTGCCAGCAGCTCCCCTCACGGGGAGCAGTTCTTC. Translating gives CASSSPHGEQFF. The V and J genes are TRBV7-6 and TRBJ2-1, with D unclear. Germline values: CDR1 SGHVS, CDR2 FNYEAQ. Deletions cut 4 bases from V and 10 bases from J, with 11 bases between. This CDR3 comprises 12 residues.

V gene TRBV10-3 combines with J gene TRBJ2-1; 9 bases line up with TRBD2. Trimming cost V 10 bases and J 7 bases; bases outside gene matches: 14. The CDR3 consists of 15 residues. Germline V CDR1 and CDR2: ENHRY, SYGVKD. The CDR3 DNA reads TGTGCCACCCTTTTTGCGGGAGGGAGGGCAAATGAGCAGTTCTTC. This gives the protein CATLFAGGRANEQFF.

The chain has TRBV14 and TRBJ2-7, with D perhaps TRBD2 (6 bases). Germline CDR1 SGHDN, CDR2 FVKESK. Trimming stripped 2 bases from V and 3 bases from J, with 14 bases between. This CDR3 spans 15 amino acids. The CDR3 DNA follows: TGTGCCAGCAGCCAAACGCTAGCGCGAAACTACGAGCAGTACTTC. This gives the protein CASSQTLARNYEQYF.

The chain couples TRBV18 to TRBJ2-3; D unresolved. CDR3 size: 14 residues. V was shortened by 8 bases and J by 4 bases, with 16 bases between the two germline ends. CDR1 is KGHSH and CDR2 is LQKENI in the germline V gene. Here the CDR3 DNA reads TGTGCCAGCCACTATCAGCGCAGTTCAGATACGCAGTATTTT. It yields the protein CASHYQRSSDTQYF.

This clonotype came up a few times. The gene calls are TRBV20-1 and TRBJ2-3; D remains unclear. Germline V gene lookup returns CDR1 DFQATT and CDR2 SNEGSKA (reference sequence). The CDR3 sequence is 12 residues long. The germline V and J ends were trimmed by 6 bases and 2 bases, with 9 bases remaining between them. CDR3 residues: CSATSPTDTQYF. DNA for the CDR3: TGCAGTGCAACATCCCCCACAGATACGCAGTATTTT.

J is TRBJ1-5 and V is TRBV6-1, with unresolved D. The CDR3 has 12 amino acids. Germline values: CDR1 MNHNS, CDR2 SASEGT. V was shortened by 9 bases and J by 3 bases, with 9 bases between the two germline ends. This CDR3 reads CASWAPNQPQHF. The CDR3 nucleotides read TGTGCCAGTTGGGCACCCAATCAGCCCCAGCATTTT.

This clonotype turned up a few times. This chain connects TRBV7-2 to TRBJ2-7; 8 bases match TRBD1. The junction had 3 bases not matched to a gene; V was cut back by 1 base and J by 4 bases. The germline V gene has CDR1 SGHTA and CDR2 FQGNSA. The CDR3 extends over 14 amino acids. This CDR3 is CASSLDQGAYEQYF. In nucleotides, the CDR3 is TGTGCCAGCAGCTTAGACCAGGGGGCGTACGAGCAGTACTTC.